This is a list of T cell receptor beta chains from one sample in a study of T cell responses to AZD1222 COVID-19 vaccine. Repertoires were generated with immunoSEQ multiplex PCR, while TCRdb's copy carries only in-frame clones and drops some. The sample holds about 140,000 clones, around 90% seen once. The specimen comprised peripheral blood, sampled 28 days after the second AZD1222 dose. These receptors were taken from an adult who received the AZD1222 COVID-19 vaccine. Both conserved end residues are part of each CDR3. D genes are given only for firm matches. Not all rows give a size; the values are once, few, many and, for expanded clones, a class.

>once|TRBJ1-1|12|TRBV10-3|-
CATSTRNTEAFF
TGTGCCACCTCGACCAGAAACACTGAAGCTTTCTTT
>-|TRBJ2-5|16|TRBV7-7|-
CASSLGGAPGQETQYF
TGTGCTAGCAGCTTAGGCGGGGCACCGGGTCAAGAGACCCAGTACTTC
>-|TRBJ2-3|14|TRBV9|-
CASSLVDGEDTQYF
TGTGCCAGCAGCCTTGTGGACGGGGAGGATACGCAGTATTTT
>-|TRBJ1-2|13|TRBV9|-
CASSVGGDYGYTF
TGTGCCAGCAGCGTAGGGGGGGACTATGGCTACACCTTC
>-|TRBJ2-2|16|TRBV4-3|-
CASSQDVVLYTGELFF
TGCGCCAGCAGCCAAGATGTCGTACTCTACACCGGGGAGCTGTTTTTT
>-|TRBJ2-7|13|TRBV11-2|-
CASSLEPSYEQYF
TGTGCCAGCAGCTTAGAGCCCTCCTACGAGCAGTACTTC
>-|TRBJ1-1|12|TRBV12-5|-
CASGLANTEAFF
TGTGCTAGTGGTTTGGCGAACACTGAAGCTTTCTTT
>once|TRBJ1-1|12|TRBV2|-
CASSPAGTEAFF
TGTGCCAGCAGCCCCGCCGGGACTGAAGCTTTCTTT
>few|TRBJ1-2|15|TRBV6-2/TRBV6-3|TRBD1
CASSSGTGGNYGYTF
TGTGCCAGCAGCTCCGGGACAGGGGGAAACTATGGCTACACCTTC
>-|TRBJ1-2|17|TRBV5-5|-
CASSLSRGKWTVDGYTF
TGTGCCAGCAGCTTGTCACGGGGCAAATGGACGGTTGATGGCTACACCTTC
>-|TRBJ2-5|16|TRBV5-8|-
CASSSRRIELQETQYF
TGTGCCAGCAGCAGTAGGCGGATTGAACTTCAAGAGACCCAGTACTTC
>-|TRBJ2-7|15|TRBV11-2|-
CASSPSGFAIYEQYF
TGTGCCAGCAGCCCGTCGGGTTTCGCGATCTACGAGCAGTACTTC
>-|TRBJ1-3|12|TRBV2|-
CASSGTGNTIYF
TGTGCCAGCAGTGGAACTGGAAACACCATATATTTT
>-|TRBJ2-1|14|TRBV11-2|-
CASSSPDGGNEQFF
TGTGCCAGCAGCTCGCCGGACGGAGGCAATGAGCAGTTCTTC
>-|TRBJ1-5|13|TRBV19|-
CASSNRLYQPQHF
TGTGCCAGTAGTAACCGCCTTTATCAGCCCCAGCATTTT
>few|TRBJ1-2|14|TRBV6-5|-
CASRLGGGTYGYTF
TGTGCCAGCAGGTTAGGAGGGGGGACCTATGGCTACACCTTC
>few|TRBJ1-1|12|TRBV29-1|-
CSTGQYSSEAFF
TGCAGCACCGGTCAGTACTCGTCTGAAGCTTTCTTT
>-|TRBJ2-3|14|TRBV6-4|-
CASSDSYSSDTQYF
TGTGCCAGCAGTGACTCTTATTCCTCGGATACGCAGTATTTT
>-|TRBJ1-5|16|TRBV6-2/TRBV6-3|-
CASSYSNFDGNQPQHF
TGTGCCAGCAGTTACTCGAATTTTGATGGGAATCAGCCCCAGCATTTT
>-|TRBJ2-3|11|TRBV11-2|-
CASSLADTQYF
TGTGCCAGCAGCTTAGCCGATACGCAGTATTTT
>-|TRBJ2-2|16|TRBV6-2/TRBV6-3|-
CASSARGRGPTGELFF
TGTGCCAGCAGTGCCAGGGGCAGGGGACCCACCGGGGAGCTGTTTTTT
>once|TRBJ1-6|16|TRBV19|-
CASRATGSSYNSPLHF
TGTGCCAGTAGGGCTACAGGGAGTTCCTATAATTCACCCCTCCACTTT
>-|TRBJ2-5|15|TRBV7-8|TRBD2
CASSYGLAARETQYF
TGTGCCAGCAGCTATGGACTAGCGGCCCGAGAGACCCAGTACTTC
>few|TRBJ2-3|16|TRBV3-1/TRBV3-2|-
CASSQDFGIVTDTQYF
TGTGCCAGCAGCCAAGATTTCGGGATAGTCACAGATACGCAGTATTTT
>-|TRBJ1-5|17|TRBV6-2/TRBV6-3|TRBD1
CASSYPRDRGRNQPQHF
TGTGCCAGCAGTTACCCGAGGGACAGGGGCCGCAATCAGCCCCAGCATTTT
>-|TRBJ1-2|12|TRBV7-3|-
CASSLDQGTYTF
TGTGCCAGCAGCTTAGATCAGGGGACTTACACCTTC
>-|TRBJ1-1|14|TRBV5-6|-
CASSFRGMNTEAFF
TGTGCCAGCAGTTTCAGGGGCATGAACACTGAAGCTTTCTTT
>once|TRBJ1-5|13|TRBV12-3/TRBV12-4|-
CASSPQGGQPQHF
TGTGCCAGCAGTCCCCAGGGAGGTCAGCCCCAGCATTTT
>once|TRBJ2-1|14|TRBV4-3|TRBD1
CASSQGQAHNEQFF
TGCGCCAGCAGCCAGGGACAGGCCCACAATGAGCAGTTCTTC
>-|TRBJ2-3|15|TRBV19|TRBD2
CASSTTLAGSDTQYF
TGTGCCAGTAGTACGACACTAGCGGGATCAGATACGCAGTATTTT
>-|TRBJ1-5|12|TRBV28|-
CASSLVGQPQHF
TGTGCCAGCAGTTTGGTCGGTCAGCCCCAGCATTTT
>-|TRBJ2-3|17|TRBV28|TRBD2
CASSFPPTREDPDTQYF
TGTGCCAGCAGTTTCCCCCCCACGCGGGAGGACCCAGATACGCAGTATTTT
>-|TRBJ2-5|12|TRBV6-1|-
CASSEVRETQYF
TGTGCCAGCAGTGAGGTACGAGAGACCCAGTACTTC
>-|TRBJ2-7|15|TRBV7-2|TRBD2
CASSLDLAGSYEQYF
TGTGCCAGCAGCTTAGATTTAGCGGGGTCCTACGAGCAGTACTTC
>-|TRBJ2-1|16|TRBV7-8|TRBD2
CASSWAGTSGYNEQFF
TGTGCCAGCAGCTGGGCCGGGACTAGCGGATACAATGAGCAGTTCTTC
>-|TRBJ2-1|16|TRBV27|-
CASSAQGGYTYNEQFF
TGTGCCAGCAGTGCGCAGGGAGGCTATACCTACAATGAGCAGTTCTTC
>-|TRBJ1-3|15|TRBV5-4|-
CASSLSREKGNTIYF
TGTGCCAGCAGCCTCTCCCGGGAAAAGGGGAACACCATATATTTT
>-|TRBJ2-7|15|TRBV7-2|-
CASSPDRSTLYEQYF
TGTGCCAGCAGCCCGGACAGAAGCACCCTATACGAGCAGTACTTC
>-|TRBJ2-7|14|TRBV7-9|TRBD1
CASSGDRVAHEQYF
TGTGCCAGCAGCGGGGACAGGGTAGCCCACGAGCAGTACTTC
>-|TRBJ2-2|15|TRBV6-6|TRBD1
CASSWGQGAAGELFF
TGTGCCAGCAGTTGGGGACAGGGGGCGGCCGGGGAGCTGTTTTTT
>-|TRBJ2-1|12|TRBV11-1|-
CASSLFSNEQFF
TGTGCCAGCAGCTTATTCAGCAATGAGCAGTTCTTC
>-|TRBJ1-2|12|TRBV20-1|-
CSASWPGYGYTF
TGCAGTGCTAGTTGGCCGGGCTATGGCTACACCTTC
>once|TRBJ2-7|16|TRBV28|TRBD1
CASSLGGTGGSYEQYF
TGTGCCAGCAGTTTAGGCGGGACAGGGGGTTCCTACGAGCAGTACTTC
>-|TRBJ2-5|20|TRBV21-1|-
CASSKNGTSGSGRGQETQYF
TGTGCCAGCAGCAAGAACGGGACTAGCGGGAGTGGGAGGGGCCAAGAGACCCAGTACTTC
>-|TRBJ1-5|15|TRBV4-2|-
CASSRRLEGSQPQHF
TGTGCCAGCAGCCGACGTCTTGAGGGAAGTCAGCCCCAGCATTTT
>-|TRBJ1-1|18|TRBV4-3|TRBD1
CASSQGIIGTGGEAEAFF
TGCGCCAGCAGCCAAGGGATCATCGGGACAGGGGGTGAGGCTGAAGCTTTCTTT
>-|TRBJ2-7|12|TRBV10-3|-
CASGTSSYEQYF
TGTGCCAGCGGGACTTCTTCCTACGAGCAGTACTTC
>-|TRBJ1-2|14|TRBV5-1|TRBD1
CASSLNSQGDGYTF
TGCGCCAGCAGCTTGAATTCTCAGGGGGATGGCTACACCTTC
>-|TRBJ2-7|16|TRBV5-1|TRBD2
CASSSGGAGGFYEQYF
TGCGCCAGCAGCTCCGGTGGAGCGGGAGGTTTCTACGAGCAGTACTTC
>-|TRBJ2-7|15|TRBV21-1|-
CASRVSGRSSYEQYF
TGTGCCAGCAGGGTTAGCGGGCGCAGCTCCTACGAGCAGTACTTC
>-|TRBJ2-3|15|TRBV10-3|TRBD1
CAISRSGGIADTQYF
TGTGCCATCAGCAGATCAGGGGGTATAGCAGATACGCAGTATTTT
>-|TRBJ2-7|13|TRBV6-5|-
CASSSGRTNEQYF
TGTGCCAGCAGTTCAGGGAGGACGAACGAGCAGTACTTC
>-|TRBJ2-7|14|TRBV27|TRBD1
CASSRGTGSYEQYF
TGTGCCAGCAGTCGCGGGACAGGGAGCTACGAGCAGTACTTC
>-|TRBJ1-2|12|TRBV7-9|-
CASSWDIGGYTF
TGTGCCAGCAGCTGGGACATCGGTGGCTACACCTTC
>-|TRBJ2-2|14|TRBV27|-
CASSSPSRTGELFF
TGTGCCAGCAGTTCCCCTAGCCGAACCGGGGAGCTGTTTTTT
>-|TRBJ1-6|17|TRBV18|-
CASSPFRSTALDSPLHF
TGTGCCAGCTCACCATTCCGATCGACAGCTTTAGATTCACCCCTCCACTTT
>-|TRBJ2-3|15|TRBV11-2|-
CASSPRSGGTDTQYF
TGTGCCAGCAGCCCACGGAGCGGCGGCACAGATACGCAGTATTTT
>-|TRBJ2-4|15|TRBV27|-
CASSSPTVAKNIQYF
TGTGCCAGCAGTTCCCCCACGGTAGCCAAAAACATTCAGTACTTC
>-|TRBJ1-4|15|TRBV20-1|-
CSASTRPTTNEKLFF
TGCAGTGCTAGTACCCGACCTACAACTAATGAAAAACTGTTTTTT
>-|TRBJ2-7|10|TRBV2|-
CASRGPEQYF
TGTGCCAGCCGGGGCCCCGAGCAGTACTTC